One sample yielded the 32 T cell receptor beta chains listed below, sequenced in a study of T cells after yellow fever vaccination. TCRdb passed the 5' RACE reads through MiXCR, listing each CDR3 protein once. The table has under 300,000 distinct CDR3 sequences, roughly 13% seen once. The material was CD4+ T cells sorted from PBMCs, obtained 45 days after the yellow fever booster vaccination. The receptors were gathered from a man younger than 45 who received the YFV17D yellow fever vaccine.

The V gene is TRBV20-1, the J gene TRBJ1-2; 7 nucleotides align to TRBD1. V shed 6 bases and J 3 bases; nucleotides not matched to a gene: 13. CDR1 is DFQATT and CDR2 is SNEGSKA in the germline V gene (reference sequence). The CDR3 spans 15 residues. This chain's CDR3 is CSASPQTGIHYGYTF. The CDR3 nucleotides read TGCAGTGCCTCGCCCCAGACAGGGATACACTATGGCTACACCTTC.

Only a few counts were recorded for this clonotype. One end of the junction does not line up with germline, which may come from a read error. This rearrangement joins TRBV7-8 to TRBJ2-5; D might be TRBD1 (6 bases). The CDR3 length is 14 residues. Germline V gene lookup returns CDR1 SGHVS and CDR2 FQNEAQ. CDR3 sequence (DNA): TGTGCCAGCACCTTAGAGGGGACAACAAAGACCCAGTACTTC. Amino acids: CASTLEGTTKTQYF.

There are a few counts of this clonotype. V is TRBV12-3 or TRBV12-4 and J is TRBJ2-2, with a weak D call TRBD2 (5 bases). V lost 11 bases and J lost 2, with 15 bases in between. This CDR3 comprises 14 residues. The CDR3 region is CASSETINTGELFF. CDR3 sequence (DNA): TGTGCCTCCTCAGAGACTATCAACACCGGGGAGCTGTTTTTT.

V is TRBV10-3 and J is TRBJ1-5; 7 bases fit TRBD1. Germline-derived CDR1 and CDR2 are ENHRY and SYGVKD. CDR3 length equals 14 residues. V was clipped by 10 bases and J by 2 bases; unmatched bases: 8. CDR3 residues: CATLGDSRNQPQHF. Here the CDR3 DNA reads TGTGCCACCTTAGGGGACAGCCGCAATCAGCCCCAGCATTTT.

As for this clonotype: A clone one base away is much larger, so this may be a read error. The rearrangement links TRBV5-1 to TRBJ2-5; possibly TRBD1 or TRBD2 for D (5 bases each). Germline values: CDR1 SGHRS, CDR2 YFSETQ. The CDR3 totals 15 residues. CDR3 nucleotides: TGCTCCAGCAGCTTCGGGGCAGTCGGGAAAGAGACCCAGTACTTC. Translating it yields CSSSFGAVGKETQYF.

J is TRBJ2-7 and V is TRBV20-1; 7 nucleotides align to TRBD2. This CDR3 spans 16 amino acids. The ends lost 1 base at V and 5 bases at J; junction bases unmatched: 14. The germline gives CDR1 DFQATT, CDR2 SNEGSKA (reference sequence). CDR3 in DNA: TGCAGTGCTAGAGTCCAAACTCGCGGCGGGAGCAACGAGCAGTACTTC. Its protein product is CSARVQTRGGSNEQYF.

This clonotype was counted between two and nine times. The CDR3 loop is CASSLMVDSYYEQYF. CDR3 in DNA: TGTGCCAGCAGCTTAATGGTGGACAGCTACTACGAGCAGTACTTC. The chain has TRBV7-2 and TRBJ2-7, with TRBD1 as a possible D gene (6 bases). The ends were cut back, 2 bases at V and 3 bases at J, with 14 bases in the middle. Germline V lookup: CDR1 SGHTA, CDR2 FQGNSA. The CDR3 is 15 residues long.

This clonotype showed up just a few times. The chain joins TRBV5-1 to TRBJ2-1, with D uncertain. Trimming removed 0 bases from V and 2 bases from J, with 9 bases in between. Germline loops: CDR1 SGHRS, CDR2 YFSETQ. This CDR3 has 15 residues. The CDR3 nucleotides are TGCGCCAGCAGCTTGGACGCGGATACCTACAATGAGCAGTTCTTC. This codes for CASSLDADTYNEQFF. The variable domain in full, completed from reference TRBV5-1 and TRBJ2-1, reads KAGVTQTPRYLIKTRGQQVTLSCSPISGHRSVSWYQQTPGQGLQFLFEYFSETQRNKGNFPGRFSGRQFSNSRSEMNVSTLELGDSALYLCASSLDADTYNEQFFGPGTRLTVL.

The J gene is TRBJ1-3, the V gene TRBV7-9; D not certain. This CDR3 has 14 residues. Per the germline V gene, CDR1 is SEHNR and CDR2 is FQNEAQ (reference sequence). Deletions cut 3 bases from V and 9 bases from J, with 15 bases between. The CDR3 DNA reads TGTGCCAGCAGCTTCGGGGTGGGAGGACCCACCATATATTTT. Protein sequence: CASSFGVGGPTIYF.

This clonotype was seen at least ten times. J is TRBJ2-1 and V is TRBV20-1; unclear D gene. Germline V gives CDR1 DFQATT, CDR2 SNEGSKA (reference sequence). V was clipped by 4 bases and J by 4 bases, with 5 bases between them. The CDR3 runs to 11 residues. The CDR3 DNA reads TGCAGTGCTAAACAATACAATGAGCAGTTCTTC. This sequence encodes CSAKQYNEQFF.

This clonotype was picked up a small number of times. The chain has TRBV7-3 and TRBJ2-3; TRBD2 might be the D (7 bases). V was clipped by 4 bases and J by 6 bases, with 20 bases between them. The CDR3 loop spans 16 amino acids. In germline, CDR1 is SGHTA, CDR2 FQGTGA. This chain's CDR3 is CASSSKGGRAADTQYF. CDR3 in DNA: TGTGCCAGCAGCTCCAAGGGGGGGAGGGCCGCCGATACGCAGTATTTT.

The chain carries TRBV7-2 and TRBJ2-4; TRBD1 is a possible D gene (6 bases). The length of the CDR3 is 14 residues. Trimming took 4 bases from V and 9 from J, leaving 16 bases between them. CDR1 is SGHTA, CDR2 FQGNSA, per germline. The CDR3 coding sequence is TGTGCCAGCAGCTCTTACAGGGAAGATCCCATTCAGTACTTC. This gives the protein CASSSYREDPIQYF.

This clonotype was detected a few times. The chain recombines TRBV5-5 with TRBJ2-3; D not resolved. The V gene's germline CDR1 is SGHKS and CDR2 YYEKEE (reference sequence). V lost 0 bases and J lost 2, with 7 bases in between. This CDR3 comprises 14 residues. The CDR3 here is CASSLVRATDTQYF. The CDR3 DNA follows: TGTGCCAGCAGCTTGGTTAGGGCCACAGATACGCAGTATTTT.

This clonotype appeared a few times. The V and J genes are TRBV27 and TRBJ1-5, with D unresolved. The germline gives CDR1 MNHEY, CDR2 SMNVEV (reference sequence). The CDR3 runs 15 residues. V lost 8 bases and J lost 2, with 16 bases in between. Written as DNA, the CDR3 is TGTGCCAGCTCCCCTATACGGGTAGGCAATCAGCCCCAGCATTTT. Translation gives CASSPIRVGNQPQHF.

This rearrangement joins TRBV29-1 to TRBJ1-3; 8 nucleotides line up with TRBD1. Germline-derived CDR1 and CDR2 are SQVTM and ANQGSEA. Trimming cost V 6 bases and J 5 bases; bases outside gene matches: 3. The CDR3 has 12 amino acids. This chain's CDR3 is CSVGQGRNTIYF. Written as DNA, the CDR3 is TGCAGCGTAGGACAGGGCCGAAACACCATATATTTT.

This clonotype has just a few counts. This rearrangement joins TRBV6-5 to TRBJ2-1; maybe TRBD2 (5 bases). V was pared by 0 bases and J by 1 base, with 7 bases between. This CDR3 is 15 amino acids long. Germline V lookup: CDR1 MNHEY, CDR2 SVGAGI. The CDR3 bases are TGTGCCAGCAGTTACTCTAGCGTTTCCTACAATGAGCAGTTCTTC. Its protein product is CASSYSSVSYNEQFF.

This clonotype has more than one count but fewer than ten. The CDR3 bases are TGTGCCAGCAGCCAAGCCTGGACGGAGTCCTACAATGAGCAGTTCTTC. Translating gives CASSQAWTESYNEQFF. This chain connects TRBV14 to TRBJ2-1; the D is unclear. The CDR3 is 16 amino acids. The V and J ends lost 1 base and 1 base respectively, with 11 bases between them. Germline V lookup: CDR1 SGHDN, CDR2 FVKESK.

This clonotype appeared a few times. The chain couples TRBV25-1 to TRBJ2-3, with TRBD2 matching 7 bases. V dropped 7 bases and J dropped 7; count of bases not matched to a gene: 17. Germline V lookup: CDR1 MGHDK, CDR2 SYGVNS. This CDR3 contains 16 residues. CDR3: CASNSPPGGKQNTQYF. As DNA, the CDR3 is TGTGCCAGCAACTCGCCCCCGGGAGGAAAACAGAATACGCAGTATTTT.

The chain employs TRBV4-3 and TRBJ2-7; TRBD1 is a possible D gene (6 bases). Germline-derived CDR1 and CDR2 are LGHNA and YSLEER. The CDR3 has 14 amino acids. The V gene lost 4 bases and the J gene lost 2 bases, with 12 bases spanning the gap. The CDR3 DNA sequence: TGCGCCAGCAGCCCAGGGGTCGAACCCTACGAGCAGTACTTC. Translating it yields CASSPGVEPYEQYF.

This clonotype was recorded a few times. The CDR3 nucleotides read TGCAGTGCGAACCCCCTAGCGGGAGAGGGAGAGACCCAGTACTTC. Its protein is CSANPLAGEGETQYF. The gene calls are TRBV20-1 and TRBJ2-5; 10 bases fit TRBD2. Germline CDR1 and CDR2: DFQATT and SNEGSKA (reference sequence). The CDR3 loop spans 15 amino acids. V lost 6 bases to trimming and J lost 4 bases; unmatched junction nucleotides: 11.

This clonotype was counted only a few times. This chain uses TRBV20-1 with TRBJ1-3, with 9 nucleotides matching TRBD1. CDR1 and CDR2 (germline): DFQATT, SNEGSKA (reference sequence). CDR3 length equals 16 residues. With V trimmed by 5 bases and J by 3 bases, 11 bases remained unmatched. CDR3 loop: CSADYRGRFGGNTIYF. In DNA form, the CDR3 reads TGCAGTGCTGACTACAGGGGGCGGTTTGGTGGAAACACCATATATTTT.

The V gene is TRBV4-3, the J gene TRBJ2-1, with D possibly matching TRBD1 (5 bases). The CDR3 runs 11 residues. Germline values: CDR1 LGHNA, CDR2 YSLEER. The V end was cut by 1 base, the J end by 14 bases, with 9 bases between. The CDR3 reads CASSQGQPKFF. As DNA, the CDR3 is TGCGCCAGCAGCCAAGGACAGCCCAAGTTCTTC.

This clonotype was observed a handful of times. V usage is TRBV20-1 and J usage is TRBJ2-1; D call uncertain. The CDR3 extends over 14 amino acids. Germline values: CDR1 DFQATT, CDR2 SNEGSKA (reference sequence). Trimming cost V 5 bases and J 4 bases, with 15 bases left between them. The CDR3 DNA follows: TGCAGTGCTCCCTCCTGGGAATTGTACAATGAGCAGTTCTTC. This codes for CSAPSWELYNEQFF.

This clonotype has just a few counts. This rearrangement joins TRBV21-1 to TRBJ2-7; the D call TRBD1 from the table was never checked on the DNA. TRBV21-1 counts as a pseudogene. The CDR3 extends over 16 amino acids. CDR3 nucleotide sequence: TGTGCCAGCAGCGCAACCGGGACAGGCCGGACGTACGAGCAGTACTTC. Protein: CASSATGTGRTYEQYF.

This chain joins TRBV28 and TRBJ1-5; D remains ambiguous. CDR1 and CDR2 from the germline V gene are MDHEN and SYDVKM. Trimming stripped 9 bases from V and 3 bases from J, with 9 bases between. The length of the CDR3 is 12 residues. The chain's CDR3 is CARGRNNQPQHF. The CDR3 DNA follows: TGTGCCAGGGGTCGCAACAATCAGCCCCAGCATTTT.

The rearrangement links TRBV20-1 to TRBJ2-7; 9 nucleotides align to TRBD2. This CDR3 is built from 16 residues. The germline V gene has CDR1 DFQATT and CDR2 SNEGSKA (reference sequence). Trimming removed 6 bases from V and 3 bases from J; junction bases left unmatched: 15. CDR3: CSAIPEAGGGSYEQYF. The CDR3 coding sequence is TGCAGTGCCATCCCCGAGGCGGGAGGGGGAAGCTACGAGCAGTACTTC.

The chain employs TRBV4-2 and TRBJ1-1, with D unresolved. Germline V CDR1 and CDR2: LGHNA, YNFKEQ. The CDR3 has 14 residues. The V end lost 0 bases, the J end lost 1 base, and 6 bases lay between the germline ends. CDR3 nucleotide sequence: TGTGCCAGCAGCCAAGACCCCCGGAACACTGAAGCTTTCTTT. Its translation: CASSQDPRNTEAFF.

This clonotype showed up just a few times. The chain carries TRBV5-4 and TRBJ2-1; 12 bases line up with TRBD2. CDR1 SGHNT and CDR2 YYREEE come from the germline V gene (reference sequence). CDR3 length equals 17 residues. After removal of 5 bases from V and 7 bases from J, the junction contained 13 bases not matched to a gene. The CDR3, as DNA: TGTGCCAGCAGTCAACCCGGACTAGCGGGGAGAGTGAATGAGCAGTTCTTC. This gives the protein CASSQPGLAGRVNEQFF.

Ten or more counts support this clonotype. The CDR3 region is CASSYPGSLAKNIQYF. The CDR3 bases are TGTGCCAGCAGCTACCCGGGATCTCTAGCCAAAAACATTCAGTACTTC. This chain connects TRBV7-6 to TRBJ2-4; TRBD2 might be the D (5 bases). This CDR3 has 16 amino acids. The germline V gene has CDR1 SGHVS and CDR2 FNYEAQ. Between the trimmed V and J ends, which lost 4 bases and 0 bases, there was a span of 13 bases.

The chain has TRBV29-1 and TRBJ2-1, with D possibly matching TRBD2 (6 bases). Germline assignment: CDR1 SQVTM and CDR2 ANQGSEA. V was clipped by 0 bases and J by 6 bases, with 24 bases between them. The CDR3 extends over 18 amino acids. This chain's CDR3 is CSVEERGRLVSFPNEQFF. The CDR3 DNA sequence: TGCAGCGTTGAAGAGAGGGGACGACTAGTCTCTTTCCCCAATGAGCAGTTCTTC.

CDR3 sequence reads: CASRQDRNYGYTF. CDR3 sequence (DNA): TGTGCCAGCAGACAAGACAGAAACTATGGCTACACCTTC. J is TRBJ1-2 and V is TRBV6-5; TRBD1 is a possible D gene (5 bases). The CDR3 length is 13 residues. V dropped 6 bases and J dropped 2 bases, with 10 bases sitting between them. Germline CDR1 reads MNHEY; CDR2 reads SVGAGI.

This clonotype was detected a few times. This chain links TRBV12-3 or TRBV12-4 with TRBJ2-7; TRBD2 matches 7 bases. V was clipped by 2 bases and J by 5 bases; unmatched bases: 9. This CDR3 is built from 15 residues. The CDR3 DNA sequence: TGTGCCAGCAGTTTAACTGGGTCAGGGACTAACGAGCAGTACTTC. This encodes CASSLTGSGTNEQYF.